This T cell receptor beta chain was sequenced during a study of CD8+CD57+ T cells in acquired aplastic anemia. Background on the study: About 3 ug was the average amount of DNA from sorted CD4+ and CD8+ cells.

The study's findings and limits: In CD8+ cells, Simpson's diversity showed no significant difference between patients and controls. Both patients and controls carried the same twenty-nine CD8+ CDR3 sequences.

It was patients with CD8+CD57+ cell expansion by flow cytometry who were chosen for sequencing. Blood sampling was performed on the patients, and none of them had received therapy by then. Note on this clonotype: Its antigen is unidentified.

V lost 5 bases and J lost 9; bases outside the gene matches: 5. The germline gives CDR1 LNHDA, CDR2 SQIVND (reference sequence). CDR3 length equals 14 residues. CDR3 and TCR beta VDJ profiling relied on genomic DNA as the template. TCRdb redid the calling of the reads with MiXCR, one entry per CDR3 protein. The sample consists of over 150,000 distinct CDR3 sequences, less than 50% of them appearing once. This chain uses TRBV19 with TRBJ2-1; 12 bases are shared with TRBD1. The clonotype comes from a human donor with aplastic anemia. The sample comprised sorted CD4+, CD8+, or CD8+CD57+ T cells (not recorded which) from PBMCs. The CDR3 nucleotides are TGTGCCAGTAGTGCCGGGACAGGGGGCATTGAGCAGTTCTTC. Translating it yields CASSAGTGGIEQFF.